This T cell receptor beta chain was documented in a study of tumor and adjacent non-tumor tissue in lung cancer. In the study overall: Patients comprised some eleven adenocarcinoma, a couple of squamous cell carcinoma and 1 small cell lung cancer. Aged roughly 30 to 76 years, patients included 9 to 11 men and about 5 women with stage I to III disease.

The study, taken as a whole, reports: Tumor tissue had significantly higher TCR diversity than normal lung.

Three rounds of nested PCR, following a modified ARM-PCR protocol, produced the TCRbeta library. In TCRdb, the multiplex PCR reads were re-called with MiXCR into one record per CDR3 protein. The data contain about 110,000 distinct CDR3 sequences, under 90% of them seen just once; the ten biggest clones take up more than 20%. The germline V gene encodes CDR1 SNHLY and CDR2 FYNNEI. This CDR3 region has 12 residues. This clonotype was detected a few times. Its antigen is currently unknown. Germline and junction disagree at one end, which may indicate a read error. This sample's RNA came from whole unsorted tissue.

The V call is TRBV2, the J call TRBJ2-1; possibly TRBD1 or TRBD2 for D (5 bases each). The sequence derives from a man aged 70 or older with non-small cell lung cancer. The sample was lung tumor tissue. The CDR3, as DNA: TGTACCAGCAGTGGGACGCGGAATGAGCAGTTCTTC. It encodes CTSSGTRNEQFF. Filled out from reference TRBV2 and TRBJ2-1, the complete variable domain reads EPEVTQTPSHQVTQMGQEVILRCVPISNHLYFYWYRQILGQKVEFLVSFYNNEISEKSEIFDDQFSVERPDGSNFTLKIRSTKLEDSAMYFCTSSGTRNEQFFGPGTRLTVL.